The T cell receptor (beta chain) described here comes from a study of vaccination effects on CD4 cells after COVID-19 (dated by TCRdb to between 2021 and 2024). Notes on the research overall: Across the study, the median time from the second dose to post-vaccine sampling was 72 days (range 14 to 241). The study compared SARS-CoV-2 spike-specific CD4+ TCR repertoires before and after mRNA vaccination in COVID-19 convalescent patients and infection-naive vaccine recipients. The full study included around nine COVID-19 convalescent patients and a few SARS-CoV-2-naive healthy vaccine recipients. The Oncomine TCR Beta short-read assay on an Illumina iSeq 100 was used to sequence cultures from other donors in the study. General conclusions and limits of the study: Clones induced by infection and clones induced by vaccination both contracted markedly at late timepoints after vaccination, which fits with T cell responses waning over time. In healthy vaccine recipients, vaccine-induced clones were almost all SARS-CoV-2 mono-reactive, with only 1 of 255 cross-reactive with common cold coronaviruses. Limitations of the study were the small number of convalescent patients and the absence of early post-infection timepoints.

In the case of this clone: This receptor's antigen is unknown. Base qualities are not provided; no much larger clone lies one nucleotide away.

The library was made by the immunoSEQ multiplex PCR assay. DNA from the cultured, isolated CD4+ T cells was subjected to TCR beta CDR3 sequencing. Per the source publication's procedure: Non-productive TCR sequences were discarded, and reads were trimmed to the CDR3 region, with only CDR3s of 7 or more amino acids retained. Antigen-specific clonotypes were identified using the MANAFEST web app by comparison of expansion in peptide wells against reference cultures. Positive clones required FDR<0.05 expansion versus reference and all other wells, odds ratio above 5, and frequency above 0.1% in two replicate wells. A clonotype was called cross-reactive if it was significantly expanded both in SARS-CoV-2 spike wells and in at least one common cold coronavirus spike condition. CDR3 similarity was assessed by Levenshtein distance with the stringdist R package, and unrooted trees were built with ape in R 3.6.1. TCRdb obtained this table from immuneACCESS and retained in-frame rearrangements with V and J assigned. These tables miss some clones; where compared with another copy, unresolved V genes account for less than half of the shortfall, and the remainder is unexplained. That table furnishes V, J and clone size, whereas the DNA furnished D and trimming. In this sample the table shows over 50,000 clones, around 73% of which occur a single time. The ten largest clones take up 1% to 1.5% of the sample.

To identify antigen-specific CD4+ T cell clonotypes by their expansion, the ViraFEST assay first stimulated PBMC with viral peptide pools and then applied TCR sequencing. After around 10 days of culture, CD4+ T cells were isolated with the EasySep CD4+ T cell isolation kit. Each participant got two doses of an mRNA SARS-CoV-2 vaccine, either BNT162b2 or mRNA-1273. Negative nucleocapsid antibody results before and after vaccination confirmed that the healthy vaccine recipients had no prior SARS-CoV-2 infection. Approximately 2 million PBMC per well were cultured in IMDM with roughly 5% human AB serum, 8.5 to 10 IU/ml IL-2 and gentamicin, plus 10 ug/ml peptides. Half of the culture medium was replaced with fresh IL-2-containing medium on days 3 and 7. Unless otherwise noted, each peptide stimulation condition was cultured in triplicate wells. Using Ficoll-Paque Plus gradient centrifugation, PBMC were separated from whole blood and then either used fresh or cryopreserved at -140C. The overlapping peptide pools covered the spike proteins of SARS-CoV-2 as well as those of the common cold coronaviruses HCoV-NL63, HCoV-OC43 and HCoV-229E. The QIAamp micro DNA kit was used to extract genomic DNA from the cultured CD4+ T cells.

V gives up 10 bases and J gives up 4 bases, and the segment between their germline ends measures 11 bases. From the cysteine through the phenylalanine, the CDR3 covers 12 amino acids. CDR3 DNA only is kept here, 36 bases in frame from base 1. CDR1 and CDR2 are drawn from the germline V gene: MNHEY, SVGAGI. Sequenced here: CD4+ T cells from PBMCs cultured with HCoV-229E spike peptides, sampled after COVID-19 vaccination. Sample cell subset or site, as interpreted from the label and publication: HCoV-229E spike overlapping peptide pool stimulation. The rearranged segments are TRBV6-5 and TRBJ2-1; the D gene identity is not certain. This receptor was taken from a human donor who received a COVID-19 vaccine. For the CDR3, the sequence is CAITSAYNEQFF. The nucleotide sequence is TGTGCCATCACCTCTGCTTACAATGAGCAGTTCTTC.